Below are 16 T cell receptor beta chains sequenced from a single sample in a study of CD8 T cells in ankylosing spondylitis. Their cognate antigens are unknown. Notes on the study in general: Apparently characteristic of ankylosing spondylitis blood was a TCR beta motif (roughly eight highly homologous variants).

TCRdb re-analysed the 5' RACE reads in MiXCR, keeping a single row per CDR3 protein. The sample holds around 220,000 distinct CDR3 sequences; 15% to 20% are singletons and the top ten take 40% to 50%. Material: blood, either unsorted or a sorted T cell fraction (not recorded which). These receptors were obtained from a male donor with ankylosing spondylitis.

This sequence joins TRBV6-1 and TRBJ1-2; D is perhaps TRBD1 (5 bases). Germline CDR1 and CDR2: MNHNS and SASEGT. Trimming pared 2 bases from V and 3 bases from J, leaving 19 bases between. CDR3 length: 17 amino acids. This chain's CDR3 is CASSEWDGNIGDYGYTF. The DNA of the CDR3 is TGTGCCAGCAGTGAATGGGACGGTAATATTGGTGACTATGGCTACACCTTC.

V and J are TRBV4-2 and TRBJ1-1; D is undetermined. The CDR3 loop spans 14 amino acids. The germline gives CDR1 LGHNA, CDR2 YNFKEQ. The V and J ends lost 4 bases and 3 bases respectively, with 12 bases between them. The CDR3 coding sequence is TGTGCCAGCAGCCCTAGGGTATTGGACACTGAAGCTTTCTTT. Translating gives CASSPRVLDTEAFF.

There are a few counts of this clonotype. The chain joins TRBV7-8 to TRBJ1-5; 11 bases fit TRBD1. The germline V gene encodes CDR1 SGHVS and CDR2 FQNEAQ. The CDR3 totals 15 residues. Trimming removed 5 bases from V and 6 bases from J; junction bases left unmatched: 6. The CDR3 reads CASSQDRGPSQPQHF. CDR3 DNA sequence: TGTGCCAGCAGCCAGGACAGGGGGCCGTCTCAGCCCCAGCATTTT.

This clonotype showed up just a few times. V usage is TRBV4-1 and J usage is TRBJ2-7, with D perhaps matching TRBD2 (6 bases). Germline V lookup: CDR1 MGHRA, CDR2 YSYEKL. V lost 5 bases to trimming and J lost 6 bases, with 14 bases between them. The CDR3 has 13 residues. The CDR3 sequence: CASSSGREFEQYF. CDR3 sequence (DNA): TGCGCCAGCAGCTCAGGACGGGAGTTCGAGCAGTACTTC.

This sequence joins TRBV20-1 and TRBJ1-1, with 9 positions matching TRBD1. V dropped 3 bases and J dropped 5; count of bases not matched to a gene: 10. The CDR3 totals 15 residues. In germline, CDR1 is DFQATT, CDR2 SNEGSKA (reference sequence). CDR3: CSARIPDRGGTEAFF. As DNA, the CDR3 is TGCAGTGCTAGGATCCCGGACAGGGGTGGGACTGAAGCTTTCTTT.

The chain joins TRBV7-9 to TRBJ2-3; no clear D. The V gene's germline CDR1 is SEHNR and CDR2 FQNEAQ (reference sequence). The V end lost 1 base, the J end lost 6 bases, and 8 bases lay between the germline ends. The CDR3 is made up of 13 amino acids. CDR3 sequence (DNA): TGTGCCAGCAGCTTAGGGCTCGGGGATACGCAGTATTTT. It encodes CASSLGLGDTQYF.

This clonotype was picked up a small number of times. V gene TRBV20-1 combines with J gene TRBJ2-1; TRBD2 aligns across 9 bases. V lost 6 bases and J lost 0; bases outside the gene matches: 3. The CDR3 runs to 14 residues. Germline-derived CDR1 and CDR2 are DFQATT and SNEGSKA (reference sequence). The CDR3 spells CSASSGSSYNEQFF. DNA of the CDR3: TGCAGTGCAAGTAGCGGGAGCTCCTACAATGAGCAGTTCTTC.

This clonotype was seen many times. In DNA form, the CDR3 reads TGTGCCAGCAGTGAATATGGGGTCCCCAATGAGCAGTTCTTC. It codes for CASSEYGVPNEQFF. The chain employs TRBV25-1 and TRBJ2-1; no clear D. The germline V gene encodes CDR1 MGHDK and CDR2 SYGVNS. V lost 0 bases to trimming and J lost 6 bases, with 9 bases between them. There are 14 residues in the CDR3.

This clonotype was counted ten times or more. The V call is TRBV4-3, the J call TRBJ1-1; the D is unclear. The V end was cut by 0 bases, the J end by 0 bases, with 11 bases between. The length of the CDR3 is 16 residues. Germline values: CDR1 LGHNA, CDR2 YSLEER. CDR3 in amino acids: CASSQDWMGVNTEAFF. In DNA form, the CDR3 reads TGCGCCAGCAGCCAAGATTGGATGGGCGTGAACACTGAAGCTTTCTTT.

V usage is TRBV7-3 and J usage is TRBJ2-5, with 9 nucleotides matching TRBD1. V lost 5 bases to trimming and J lost 5 bases; unmatched junction nucleotides: 9. The germline V gene has CDR1 SGHTA and CDR2 FQGTGA. CDR3 length equals 15 residues. The CDR3 sequence: CASSLTGGSAETQYF. The CDR3 region has the DNA TGTGCCAGCAGCCTCACAGGGGGCTCCGCGGAGACCCAGTACTTC. The full variable domain, with the rest looked up from reference TRBV7-3 and TRBJ2-5, is GAGVSQTPSNKVTEKGKYVELRCDPISGHTALYWYRQSLGQGPEFLIYFQGTGAADDSGLPNDRFFAVRPEGSVSTLKIQRTERGDSAVYLCASSLTGGSAETQYFGPGTRLLVL.

This chain uses TRBV12-3 or TRBV12-4 with TRBJ2-1; 10 bases agree with TRBD2. The CDR3 spans 17 residues. Trimming removed 4 bases from V and 3 bases from J; junction bases left unmatched: 9. Here the CDR3 reads CASSSPLAGDNYNEQFF. In nucleotides, the CDR3 is TGTGCCAGCAGTTCCCCTCTAGCGGGGGACAACTACAATGAGCAGTTCTTC.

CDR3 loop: CASSHPKGITDTQYF. The CDR3 DNA reads as TGCGCCAGCAGCCACCCAAAGGGGATCACAGATACGCAGTATTTT. The rearrangement links TRBV4-1 to TRBJ2-3; maybe TRBD1 (5 bases). From germline, CDR1 is MGHRA and CDR2 YSYEKL. The V gene lost 3 bases and the J gene lost 2 bases, with 12 bases spanning the gap. The CDR3 runs to 15 residues.

This chain links TRBV12-3 or TRBV12-4 with TRBJ1-1; TRBD1 is a possible D gene (6 bases). The CDR3 extends over 12 amino acids. The germline V and J ends were trimmed by 7 bases and 10 bases, with 16 bases remaining between them. The DNA of the CDR3 is TGTGCCAGCAATACGGAACAGGGCGCAGCTTTCTTT. The encoded protein is CASNTEQGAAFF.

This clonotype came up a few times. The chain recombines TRBV28 with TRBJ1-6; D not certain. The length of the CDR3 is 13 residues. The germline gives CDR1 MDHEN, CDR2 SYDVKM. Trimming removed 5 bases at V and 14 bases at J, with 16 bases between. This CDR3 is CASSQTGEVTLHF. The CDR3 nucleotides are TGTGCCAGCAGTCAGACCGGGGAGGTCACCCTCCACTTT.

A few counts support this clonotype. This sequence joins TRBV7-9 and TRBJ2-1; 8 positions match TRBD2. The CDR3 spans 16 residues. J gave up 5 bases and V 5 bases, and 11 bases lay outside the gene matches. Germline loops: CDR1 SEHNR, CDR2 FQNEAQ (reference sequence). In DNA, the CDR3 is TGTGCCAGCAGCCCTTTAACTAGCGGACTCCACAATGAGCAGTTCTTC. It codes for CASSPLTSGLHNEQFF.

The V call is TRBV20-1, the J call TRBJ2-7; 7 nucleotides agree with TRBD1. V shed 6 bases and J 3 bases; nucleotides not matched to a gene: 11. The CDR3 spans 14 residues. Germline CDR1 DFQATT, CDR2 SNEGSKA (reference sequence). The CDR3 bases are TGCAGTGCAAGCACTCTGGGACAGAACTACGAGCAGTACTTC. This translates into CSASTLGQNYEQYF.